The rows below give T cell receptor beta chains drawn from one sample of a study of blood T cell repertoires in COVID-19. Assay: immunoSEQ multiplex PCR; the TCRdb copy retains only in-frame clones and omits some. The sample has some 370,000 clones; almost 90% are singletons. Sequencing was performed on peripheral blood. The origin of the receptors is a man aged 18 to 35 with active or convalescent COVID-19. The CDR3 runs from the conserved cysteine through the conserved F or W. The D gene is left open where the match is weak. Expanded clones are given a class, and other clones once, few, many or no size at all.

TRBJ2-1	NA	TRBV4-3	NA	CASSQALNEEGLYNEQFF	TGCGCCAGCAGCCAAGCCCTCAATGAGGAGGGCCTCTACAATGAGCAGTTCTTC
TRBJ1-2	NA	TRBV3-1/TRBV3-2	NA	CASSSNYGYTF	TGTGCCAGCTCTTCTAACTATGGCTACACCTTC
TRBJ2-7	NA	TRBV6-5	TRBD1	CASSARDRGSYEQYF	TGTGCCAGCAGCGCCCGGGACAGGGGATCCTACGAGCAGTACTTC
TRBJ2-1	NA	TRBV4-1	TRBD1	CASSQTTGTGGYNEQFF	TGCGCCAGCAGCCAGACAACCGGGACAGGGGGCTACAATGAGCAGTTCTTC
TRBJ1-5	NA	TRBV20-1	NA	CSAGDNQPQHF	TGCAGTGCCGGGGACAATCAGCCCCAGCATTTT
TRBJ1-4	NA	TRBV18	NA	CASSPSATNEKLFF	TGTGCCAGCTCACCCAGTGCAACTAATGAAAAACTGTTTTTT
TRBJ2-5	NA	TRBV7-9	TRBD1	CASSRGTVQETQYF	TGTGCCAGCAGCCGAGGGACAGTCCAAGAGACCCAGTACTTC
TRBJ1-1	once	TRBV3-1/TRBV3-2	NA	CASSLAGGETEAFF	TGTGCCAGCAGCCTAGCGGGGGGGGAAACTGAAGCTTTCTTT
TRBJ1-4	NA	TRBV29-1	NA	CSVEDLGPAGEKLFF	TGCAGCGTTGAAGATCTCGGCCCGGCGGGTGAAAAACTGTTTTTT
TRBJ2-7	NA	TRBV21-1	NA	CASRLLQGVTSYEQYF	TGTGCCAGCAGACTCTTACAGGGGGTTACCTCCTACGAGCAGTACTTC
TRBJ1-2	NA	TRBV28	NA	CASSPPGRAYYGYTF	TGTGCCAGCAGTCCCCCAGGCAGGGCCTACTATGGCTACACCTTC
TRBJ2-2	NA	TRBV18	TRBD1	CASSPLRGTANTGELFF	TGTGCCAGCTCACCACTACGAGGGACAGCAAACACCGGGGAGCTGTTTTTT
TRBJ1-2	NA	TRBV18	TRBD1	CASAPQGAEGYTF	TGTGCCAGCGCACCGCAGGGGGCTGAGGGCTACACCTTC
TRBJ2-3	NA	TRBV4-2	TRBD2	CASSQEISGGSSTDTQYF	TGTGCCAGCAGCCAAGAGATTAGCGGGGGGTCTAGCACAGATACGCAGTATTTT
TRBJ2-7	NA	TRBV27	NA	CASSWSGSNEQYF	TGTGCCAGCAGTTGGTCGGGAAGTAACGAGCAGTACTTC
TRBJ1-2	NA	TRBV28	NA	CASGFRGRFNYGYTF	TGTGCCAGCGGTTTCCGAGGGCGGTTTAACTATGGCTACACCTTC
TRBJ1-5	few	TRBV5-5	TRBD1	CASSDLLQGTHQPQHF	TGTGCCAGCAGCGATCTTTTACAGGGGACGCATCAGCCCCAGCATTTT
TRBJ2-5	NA	TRBV29-1	NA	CSVDNYKETQYF	TGCAGCGTTGACAACTATAAAGAGACCCAGTACTTC
TRBJ1-3	once	TRBV18	NA	CASSPMGDSGNTIYF	TGTGCCAGCTCACCTATGGGAGACTCTGGAAACACCATATATTTT